This TCR beta chain was captured by sequencing in a study of memory CD8 T cells in hepatitis C reinfection. Study-level information: HCV reinfection meant a positive HCV RNA test after two negative tests at least 60 days apart.

CDR1 LNHNV and CDR2 YYDKDF come from the germline V gene (reference sequence). CDR3 length equals 12 residues. Deletions cut 8 bases from V and 8 bases from J, with 13 bases between. Libraries were prepared by immunoSEQ multiplex PCR; TCRdb keeps only in-frame clonotypes and omits some of them. In the table there are more than 35,000 clones, around nine tenths of which are singletons. Regarding time point: peak reinfection, 3 to 8 weeks after reinfection detection. No in vitro expansion preceded TCR sequencing of the sorted cells. This TCR was recovered from a man between 18 and 35 years old with hepatitis C virus infection. The sequenced sample was naive CD8+ T cells sorted from blood. The chain employs TRBV15 and TRBJ2-1, with D perhaps TRBD2 (6 bases). CDR3 DNA sequence: TGTGCCACCGGGGACGGGGGAGATGAGCAGTTCTTC. Protein product: CATGDGGDEQFF.